The 17 T cell receptor beta chains listed next were all sequenced from one sample in a study of blood T cell repertoires in COVID-19. Generated by immunoSEQ multiplex PCR, the TCRdb table keeps only in-frame clones and is missing some. This table has about 250,000 clones, around 88% appearing once. Sequences were obtained from peripheral blood. These receptor sequences come from a woman in her thirties with COVID-19, enrolled during active disease.

This clone has only a few counts. The chain carries TRBV6-5 and TRBJ1-3, with D unclear. The CDR3 covers 14 residues. Germline lookup yields CDR1 MNHEY and CDR2 SVGAGI. The ends were cut back, 5 bases at V and 0 bases at J, with 8 bases in the middle. CDR3: CASSRRDSGNTIYF. The DNA of the CDR3 is TGTGCCAGCAGTCGACGGGACTCTGGAAACACCATATATTTT.

The chain has TRBV2 and TRBJ2-5; D may be TRBD1 (6 bases). CDR1 SNHLY and CDR2 FYNNEI come from the germline V gene. The CDR3 spans 13 residues. The germline V and J ends were trimmed by 8 bases and 2 bases, with 12 bases remaining between them. CDR3 sequence: CASHGTFQETQYF. In DNA form, the CDR3 reads TGTGCCAGCCATGGGACATTTCAAGAGACCCAGTACTTC.

The chain couples TRBV7-9 to TRBJ2-2; TRBD1 aligns across 10 bases. This CDR3 region has 18 residues. The germline V gene encodes CDR1 SEHNR and CDR2 FQNEAQ (reference sequence). After removal of 1 base from V and 7 bases from J, the junction contained 12 bases not matched to a gene. In DNA form, the CDR3 reads TGTGCCAGCAGCTTAGGTTCGCCCCGACAGGGGGCGGACGGGGAGCTGTTTTTT. Translation: CASSLGSPRQGADGELFF. The whole variable domain, filled in from reference TRBV7-9 and TRBJ2-2, reads DTGVSQNPRHKITKRGQNVTFRCDPISEHNRLYWYRQTLGQGPEFLTYFQNEAQLEKSRLLSDRFSAERPKGSFSTLEIQRTEQGDSAMYLCASSLGSPRQGADGELFFGEGSRLTVL.

The chain combines TRBV7-9 with TRBJ1-4; 8 nucleotides match TRBD1. Losses at the gene ends were 3 bases for V and 5 bases for J; bases not matched to a gene: 2. Germline CDR1 is SEHNR and CDR2 is FQNEAQ (reference sequence). This CDR3 comprises 14 residues. The DNA for the CDR3 is TGTGCCAGCAGCTTGACAGGGGAGAATGAAAAACTGTTTTTT. It is translated as CASSLTGENEKLFF. The complete variable domain, with remaining parts taken from reference TRBV7-9 and TRBJ1-4, reads DTGVSQNPRHKITKRGQNVTFRCDPISEHNRLYWYRQTLGQGPEFLTYFQNEAQLEKSRLLSDRFSAERPKGSFSTLEIQRTEQGDSAMYLCASSLTGENEKLFFGSGTQLSVL.

This clone was recorded once. The chain has TRBV11-3 and TRBJ2-1; no clear D. Germline CDR1 and CDR2: SGHNT and YENEEA. Trimming stripped 5 bases from V and 4 bases from J, with 12 bases between. The CDR3 is made up of 14 amino acids. CDR3 protein: CASSPSGRYNEQFF. As DNA, the CDR3 is TGTGCCAGCAGCCCCTCAGGCAGGTACAATGAGCAGTTCTTC. The full variable domain, its missing parts supplied by reference TRBV11-3 and TRBJ2-1, is EAGVVQSPRYKIIEKKQPVAFWCNPISGHNTLYWYLQNLGQGPELLIRYENEEAVDDSQLPKDRFSAERLKGVDSTLKIQPAELGDSAVYLCASSPSGRYNEQFFGPGTRLTVL.

J is TRBJ2-5 and V is TRBV7-2; TRBD2 matches at 16 bases. V shed 4 bases and J 7 bases; nucleotides not matched to a gene: 6. Looked up from germline, CDR1 is SGHTA and CDR2 is FQGNSA. The CDR3 extends over 16 amino acids. CDR3 nucleotides: TGTGCCAGCAGCTCGGGACTAGCGGGGGGGCCGGGGACCCAGTACTTC. It yields the protein CASSSGLAGGPGTQYF.

The DNA of the CDR3 is TGTGCCAGCAGCCAAGGACTAGCGGGCTCCGTTCTTGATACGCAGTATTTT. It is translated as CASSQGLAGSVLDTQYF. The chain employs TRBV4-2 and TRBJ2-3; TRBD2 matches 10 bases. Unmatched junction bases numbered 10, after V lost 1 base and J lost 6 bases. CDR3 length: 17 amino acids. The germline CDR1 and CDR2 sequences are LGHNA and YNFKEQ.

The chain combines TRBV11-2 with TRBJ2-5, with 7 nucleotides matching TRBD2. CDR1 and CDR2 from the germline V gene are SGHAT and FQNNGV. Trimming removed 4 bases from V and 4 bases from J; junction bases left unmatched: 6. This CDR3 region has 14 residues. The CDR3 nucleotides read TGTGCCAGCAGCTCCCCGGGGGGAAGAGAGACCCAGTACTTC. This sequence encodes CASSSPGGRETQYF.

This chain connects TRBV6-4 to TRBJ2-7; no firm D call. Germline values: CDR1 MRHNA, CDR2 SNTAGT. This CDR3 is 15 amino acids long. V dropped 2 bases and J dropped 0 bases, with 11 bases sitting between them. The CDR3 DNA reads as TGTGCCAGCAGTGACCCCCCGCGAGCCTCCTACGAGCAGTACTTC. It specifies CASSDPPRASYEQYF.

This clone was found a few times. The V call is TRBV2, the J call TRBJ2-7, with D possibly TRBD2 on 5 matching bases. The CDR3 has 14 amino acids. CDR1 and CDR2 from the germline V gene are SNHLY and FYNNEI. V lost 6 bases and J lost 7, with 19 bases in between. The CDR3 loop reads CASRVTEAYVEQYF. The CDR3 DNA reads TGTGCCAGCAGAGTGACGGAGGCCTACGTGGAGCAGTACTTC.

The rearrangement links TRBV2 to TRBJ2-3; 7 bases fit TRBD2. After removal of 7 bases from V and 3 bases from J, the junction contained 4 bases not matched to a gene. Germline V lookup: CDR1 SNHLY, CDR2 FYNNEI. The CDR3 is made up of 13 amino acids. CDR3 nucleotides: TGTGCCAGCACGAGCGGGGCAACAGATACGCAGTATTTT. Translated: CASTSGATDTQYF.

This clone was observed once. The chain recombines TRBV10-3 with TRBJ2-1; 10 nucleotides match TRBD2. The CDR3 sequence is 16 residues long. V was clipped by 7 bases and J by 5 bases; unmatched bases: 11. The germline V gene has CDR1 ENHRY and CDR2 SYGVKD. The CDR3 sequence is CAITGSLAGVDNEQFF. In DNA, the CDR3 is TGTGCCATCACGGGATCTCTAGCGGGAGTCGACAATGAGCAGTTCTTC.

The count of this clone is one. The rearrangement links TRBV4-2 to TRBJ2-7; tentative D call: TRBD2 (6 bases). Germline-derived CDR1 and CDR2 are LGHNA and YNFKEQ. The ends were cut back, 1 base at V and 3 bases at J, with 7 bases in the middle. The CDR3 consists of 13 residues. The CDR3 spells CASSQVGGYEQYF. CDR3 sequence (DNA): TGTGCCAGCAGCCAAGTCGGGGGCTACGAGCAGTACTTC.

The CDR3 nucleotides read TGTGCCAGCAGGGCCTCCAGGGGGGATGGCTACACCTTC. Residues: CASRASRGDGYTF. The chain has TRBV12-3 or TRBV12-4 and TRBJ1-2; 7 nucleotides match TRBD1. The CDR3 has 13 residues. The V gene end was trimmed by 6 bases and the J gene end by 6 bases; junction bases not matched to a gene: 7.

Only one count was recorded for this clone. The V gene is TRBV11-3, the J gene TRBJ2-3, with TRBD2 identical over 9 bases. The trim removed 1 base at V and 3 bases at J, leaving 5 bases unmatched. CDR1 and CDR2 (germline): SGHNT, YENEEA. The CDR3 loop spans 16 amino acids. CDR3 loop: CASSLGPSGKTDTQYF. CDR3 coding DNA: TGTGCCAGCAGCTTAGGGCCTAGCGGGAAAACAGATACGCAGTATTTT. Drawing the rest from reference TRBV11-3 and TRBJ2-3, the complete variable domain is EAGVVQSPRYKIIEKKQPVAFWCNPISGHNTLYWYLQNLGQGPELLIRYENEEAVDDSQLPKDRFSAERLKGVDSTLKIQPAELGDSAVYLCASSLGPSGKTDTQYFGPGTRLTVL.

The rearrangement joins TRBV28 to TRBJ1-5; a weak D match, TRBD1 (5 bases). This CDR3 has 13 residues. The germline gives CDR1 MDHEN, CDR2 SYDVKM. V lost 8 bases to trimming and J lost 3 bases, with 11 bases between them. CDR3 DNA: TGTGCCAGCTCGCAGGACAACAATCAGCCCCAGCATTTT. Amino acids: CASSQDNNQPQHF.

With regard to this clone: Within the sample, other DNA sequences also encode this same CDR3. The V and J genes are TRBV18 and TRBJ2-7, with D maybe TRBD1 (6 bases). V lost 3 bases to trimming and J lost 4 bases, with 13 bases between them. CDR1 and CDR2 (germline): KGHSH, LQKENI. This CDR3 contains 14 residues. CDR3 amino acids: CASSPPGQGYEQYF. CDR3 nucleotides: TGTGCCAGCTCACCCCCGGGACAAGGGTACGAGCAGTACTTC.